Listed below are T cell receptor beta chains from one sample, sequenced in a study of blood T cell repertoires in COVID-19. Assay used: immunoSEQ multiplex PCR; TCRdb lists only in-frame clones, some missing. The profile shows fewer than 300,000 clones, around 85% of them singletons. Sequencing input: PBMCs or T cells enriched from blood (not recorded which). These receptor sequences come from a woman aged 45-65 years who had recovered from COVID-19. The CDR3 runs from the conserved cysteine through the conserved F or W. The D gene is left open where the match is weak. Clone size, where shown, is once, few, many, or a class for clones that have expanded.

>TRBV5-1|TRBJ1-1|NA|NA
CASSFGDTNTEAFF
TGCGCCAGCAGCTTCGGGGACACTAACACTGAAGCTTTCTTT
>TRBV2|TRBJ2-7|NA|TRBD2
CASSEFLAGGDEQYF
TGTGCCAGCAGTGAATTTCTAGCGGGAGGCGACGAGCAGTACTTC
>TRBV5-1|TRBJ2-1|NA|TRBD2
CASSLALTREYGNEQFF
TGCGCCAGCAGCTTGGCCCTAACGCGGGAGTATGGCAATGAGCAGTTCTTC
>TRBV19|TRBJ2-1|NA|TRBD1
CASSMGQLNEQFF
TGTGCCAGTAGTATGGGACAGCTCAATGAGCAGTTCTTC
>TRBV12-3/TRBV12-4|TRBJ1-2|few|NA
CASSAGYGYTF
TGTGCCAGCTCCGCCGGCTATGGCTACACCTTC
>TRBV28|TRBJ2-1|NA|NA
CASTPGTILFNEQFF
TGTGCCAGCACCCCCGGGACAATCCTTTTTAATGAGCAGTTCTTC
>TRBV2|TRBJ2-7|once|NA
CASKGGYGYEQYF
TGTGCCAGCAAAGGAGGGTACGGCTACGAGCAGTACTTC
>TRBV6-5|TRBJ1-5|NA|NA
CASGRVGNQPQHF
TGTGCCAGCGGGAGGGTCGGCAATCAGCCCCAGCATTTT
>TRBV3-1/TRBV3-2|TRBJ2-4|NA|NA
CASSPGPQGNIQYF
TGTGCCAGCAGCCCCGGGCCCCAGGGAAACATTCAGTACTTC
>TRBV5-1|TRBJ2-1|NA|TRBD2
CASSWTSGVSGNEQFF
TGCGCCAGCAGTTGGACTAGCGGAGTGTCTGGCAATGAGCAGTTCTTC
>TRBV6-8|TRBJ2-6|few|TRBD2
CASRLARHTPSSGANVLTF
TGTGCCAGCCGACTAGCGCGACACACCCCGTCCTCTGGGGCCAACGTCCTGACTTTC
>TRBV19|TRBJ1-5|NA|NA
CASSIRDSNQPQHF
TGTGCCAGTAGTATACGGGATAGCAATCAGCCCCAGCATTTT
>TRBV29-1|TRBJ2-7|NA|NA
CSVGRQPNEQYF
TGCAGCGTTGGGCGGCAGCCAAACGAGCAGTACTTC
>TRBV19|TRBJ1-5|NA|NA
CASSKRGNQPQHF
TGTGCCAGTAGCAAGAGGGGGAATCAGCCCCAGCATTTT
>TRBV9|TRBJ2-2|few|NA
CASSVVGAANTGELFF
TGTGCCAGCAGCGTAGTTGGGGCTGCGAACACCGGGGAGCTGTTTTTT
>TRBV30|TRBJ1-2|NA|NA
CAWTTGSYGYTF
TGTGCCTGGACGACAGGCAGCTATGGCTACACCTTC
>TRBV30|TRBJ2-1|NA|NA
CAWAYMNEQFF
TGTGCCTGGGCTTACATGAATGAGCAGTTCTTC
>TRBV12-3/TRBV12-4|TRBJ2-7|NA|NA
CASGQRSAYEQYF
TGTGCCAGCGGGCAGCGTAGCGCCTACGAGCAGTACTTC
>TRBV20-1|TRBJ1-1|NA|TRBD1
CSASHSGTVTTEAFF
TGCAGTGCTAGTCATTCCGGGACAGTGACGACTGAAGCTTTCTTT
>TRBV18|TRBJ2-3|NA|TRBD1
CASSPLGQGPDTQYF
TGTGCCAGCTCACCTCTTGGACAGGGGCCAGATACGCAGTATTTT
>TRBV28|TRBJ1-5|NA|TRBD1
CASSLSWGQGSTNQPQHF
TGTGCCAGCAGTCTCTCCTGGGGACAGGGATCCACAAATCAGCCCCAGCATTTT
>TRBV4-2|TRBJ2-1|NA|TRBD2
CASSQRGTSLYEQFF
TGTGCCAGCAGCCAGAGGGGGACTAGTCTCTATGAGCAGTTCTTC
>TRBV6-5|TRBJ1-2|NA|NA
CASSYSAGVKAYGYTF
TGTGCCAGCAGTTACTCTGCAGGGGTGAAGGCCTATGGCTACACCTTC
>TRBV5-6|TRBJ2-1|once|TRBD1
CASIWQGDNEQFF
TGTGCCAGCATTTGGCAGGGGGACAATGAGCAGTTCTTC
>TRBV5-6|TRBJ2-5|NA|NA
CASNKERQETQYF
TGTGCCAGCAACAAGGAGCGACAAGAGACCCAGTACTTC
>TRBV20-1|TRBJ1-2|NA|NA
CSASTRKHYTF
TGCAGTGCTTCAACCCGAAAACACTACACCTTC
>TRBV4-2|TRBJ1-1|NA|NA
CASSQDTSMNTEAFF
TGTGCCAGCAGCCAAGATACGAGTATGAACACTGAAGCTTTCTTT
>TRBV4-1|TRBJ1-1|NA|NA
CASSQGGHEAFF
TGCGCCAGCAGCCAAGGGGGGCATGAAGCTTTCTTT
>TRBV7-2|TRBJ1-2|NA|NA
CASSLEVRKRYGYTF
TGTGCCAGCAGCTTAGAGGTCAGAAAGCGCTATGGCTACACCTTC
>TRBV18|TRBJ1-6|NA|TRBD1
CASSPETGDLNSPLHF
TGTGCCAGCTCACCAGAAACAGGGGACTTAAATTCACCCCTCCACTTT
>TRBV6-5|TRBJ2-7|NA|NA
CASGISGNINEQYF
TGTGCCAGCGGAATCTCGGGGAACATCAACGAGCAGTACTTC
>TRBV7-6|TRBJ2-2|NA|NA
CASSFDIRAGELFF
TGTGCCAGCAGCTTTGATATCAGGGCCGGGGAGCTGTTTTTT
>TRBV11-2|TRBJ2-1|NA|TRBD2
CASSIAGGNNEQFF
TGTGCCAGCTCGATTGCGGGAGGGAACAATGAGCAGTTCTTC
>TRBV7-8|TRBJ1-1|few|NA
CASSFLSPGPNTEAFF
TGTGCCAGCAGCTTTTTGAGTCCAGGGCCCAACACTGAAGCTTTCTTT
>TRBV2|TRBJ2-7|NA|TRBD1
CASSGGQGAAGYEQYF
TGTGCCAGCAGTGGGGGACAGGGGGCTGCAGGCTACGAGCAGTACTTC